This T cell receptor (beta chain) emerged from a study of shared clonotypes between healthy human individuals. This clone was seen once. The CDR3 has 15 residues. The trim removed 1 base at V and 4 bases at J, leaving 5 bases unmatched. Germline CDR1 GTSNPN, CDR2 SVGIG (reference sequence). Here immunoSEQ multiplex PCR was the method, and the copy in TCRdb shows in-frame clones only, minus some. Among 450,000 to 500,000 clones, 60% to 85% were seen once, and the ten largest hold over 10%. Donation came from healthy HIV-negative adults that had no recent acute infections or vaccinations. Only Caucasian adults living in Nashville, Tennessee served as donors.

The sequence derives from a woman in her thirties or forties in good health. Some clones in this sample may be carry-over from other donors' samples. V and J are TRBV30 and TRBJ2-3; 10 positions match TRBD2. Sequencing was performed on PBMCs. The CDR3: CAWSALAGVADTQYF. The DNA for the CDR3 is TGTGCCTGGAGTGCCCTAGCGGGAGTGGCAGATACGCAGTATTTT.